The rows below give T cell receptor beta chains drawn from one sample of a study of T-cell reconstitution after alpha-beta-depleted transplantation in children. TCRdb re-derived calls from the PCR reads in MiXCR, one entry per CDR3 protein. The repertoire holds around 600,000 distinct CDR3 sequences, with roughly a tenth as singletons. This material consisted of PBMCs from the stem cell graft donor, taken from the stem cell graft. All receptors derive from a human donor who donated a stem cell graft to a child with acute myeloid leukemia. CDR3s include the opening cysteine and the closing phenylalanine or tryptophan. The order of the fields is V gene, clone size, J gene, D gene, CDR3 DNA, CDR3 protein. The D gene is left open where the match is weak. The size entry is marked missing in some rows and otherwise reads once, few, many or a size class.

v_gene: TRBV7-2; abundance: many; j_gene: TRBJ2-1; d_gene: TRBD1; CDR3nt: TGTGCCAGCAGCTTAGACGGGACAGGGTTTAATGAGCAGTTCTTC; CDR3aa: CASSLDGTGFNEQFF
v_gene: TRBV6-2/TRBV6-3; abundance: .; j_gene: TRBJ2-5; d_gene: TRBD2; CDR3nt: TGTGCCAGCAGTTACATAGCGGGAGAAGAGACCCAGTACTTC; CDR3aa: CASSYIAGEETQYF
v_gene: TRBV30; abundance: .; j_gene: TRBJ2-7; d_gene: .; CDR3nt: TGTGCCTGGAGTAGTTGGGGGGGACAGGTAAACCGGCAGTACTTC; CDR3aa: CAWSSWGGQVNRQYF
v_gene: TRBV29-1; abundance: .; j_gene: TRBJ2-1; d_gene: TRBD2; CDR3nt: TGCAGTTCCCTAGCGGGAGTGGTTGGTGAGCAGTTCTTC; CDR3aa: CSSLAGVVGEQFF
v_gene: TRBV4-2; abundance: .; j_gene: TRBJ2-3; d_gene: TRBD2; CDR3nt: TGTGCCAGCAGCCAGGAAACTAGCGGGAGGCCGTGGGATACGCAGTATTTT; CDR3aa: CASSQETSGRPWDTQYF
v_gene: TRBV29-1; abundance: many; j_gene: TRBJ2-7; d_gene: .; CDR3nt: TGCAGCGTTGAAGATCGGTTCAGCGACCTAAGGGGCTACGAGCAGTACTTC; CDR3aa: CSVEDRFSDLRGYEQYF
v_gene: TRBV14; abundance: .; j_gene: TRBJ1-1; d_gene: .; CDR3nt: TGTGCCAGCAGCCAATCCAGGACGCAGGGTGAAGCTTTCTTT; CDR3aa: CASSQSRTQGEAFF
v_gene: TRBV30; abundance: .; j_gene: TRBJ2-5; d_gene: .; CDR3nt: TGTGCCTGGACAGGTCCGAAAGGGACCCAGTACTTC; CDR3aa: CAWTGPKGTQYF
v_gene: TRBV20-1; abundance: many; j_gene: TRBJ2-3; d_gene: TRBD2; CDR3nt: TGCAGTGCTAGAGTCCCTAGCGGCCCCCATACGCAGTATTTT; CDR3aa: CSARVPSGPHTQYF
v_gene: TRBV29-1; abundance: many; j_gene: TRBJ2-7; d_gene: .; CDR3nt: TGCAGCGTTGGGACCGGACTCCTCTACGAGCAGTACTTC; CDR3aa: CSVGTGLLYEQYF
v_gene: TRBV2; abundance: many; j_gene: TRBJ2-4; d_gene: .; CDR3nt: TGTGCCAGCAGCGGGGGAGCCAAAAACATTCAGTACTTC; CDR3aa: CASSGGAKNIQYF
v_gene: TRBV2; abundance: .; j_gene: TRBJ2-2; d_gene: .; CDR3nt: TGTGCCAGCATTGTGCTAGAGGGGACCGGGGAGCTGTTTTTT; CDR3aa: CASIVLEGTGELFF
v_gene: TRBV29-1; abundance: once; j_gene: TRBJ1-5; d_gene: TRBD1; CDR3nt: TGCAGCGTTGGGGGGACAGGGAACCAGCCCCAGCATTTT; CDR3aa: CSVGGTGNQPQHF
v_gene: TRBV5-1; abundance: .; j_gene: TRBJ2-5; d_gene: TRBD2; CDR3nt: TGCGCCAGCAGCAGCGGGGGGACGAGGGAGACCCAGTACTTC; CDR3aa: CASSSGGTRETQYF
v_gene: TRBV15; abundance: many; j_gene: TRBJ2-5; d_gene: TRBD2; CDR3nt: TGTGCCACCAGCGATGGAACTAGCGGGGGTCAAGAGACCCAGTACTTC; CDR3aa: CATSDGTSGGQETQYF
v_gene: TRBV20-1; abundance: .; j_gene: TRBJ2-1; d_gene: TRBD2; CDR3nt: TGCAGTGCTCCCAAGAGGGCTAGCGGTAACAATGAGCAGTTCTTC; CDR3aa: CSAPKRASGNNEQFF
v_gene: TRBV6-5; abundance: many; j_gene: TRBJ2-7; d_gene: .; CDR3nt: TGTGCCAGCAGTTACAAAGCGCAGCAGTACTTC; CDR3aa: CASSYKAQQYF
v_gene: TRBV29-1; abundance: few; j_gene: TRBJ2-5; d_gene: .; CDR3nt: TGCAGCGTCGGCCCTGGCCAAGAGACCCAGTACTTC; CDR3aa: CSVGPGQETQYF
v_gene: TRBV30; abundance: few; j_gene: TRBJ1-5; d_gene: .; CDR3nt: TGTGCCTGGACCAAGTCCTCGAGCAATCAGCCCCAGCATTTT; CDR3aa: CAWTKSSSNQPQHF
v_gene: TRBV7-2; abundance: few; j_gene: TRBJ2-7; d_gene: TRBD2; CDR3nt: TGTGCCAGCAGCCCGGGGACTAGCGGGAGTGGGGAGCAGTACTTC; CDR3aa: CASSPGTSGSGEQYF
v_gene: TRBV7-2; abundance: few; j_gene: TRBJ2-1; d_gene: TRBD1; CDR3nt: TGTGCCAGCAGCAACCTGGACAGGGGTGACTACAATGAGCAGTTCTTC; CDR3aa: CASSNLDRGDYNEQFF
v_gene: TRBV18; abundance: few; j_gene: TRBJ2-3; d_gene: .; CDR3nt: TGTGCCAGCTCACCGTTAGGTCCTAGCGGCACAGATACGCAGTATTTT; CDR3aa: CASSPLGPSGTDTQYF
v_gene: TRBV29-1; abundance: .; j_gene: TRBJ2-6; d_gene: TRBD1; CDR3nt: TGCAGCGTTGGGGGACAGGCCTTCTCTGGGGCCAACGTCCTGACTTTC; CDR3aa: CSVGGQAFSGANVLTF
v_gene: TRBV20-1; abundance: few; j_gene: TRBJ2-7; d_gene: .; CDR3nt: TGCTGTGCTAGGGACTACACAGGGATGTCCTACGAGCAGTACTTC; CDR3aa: CCARDYTGMSYEQYF
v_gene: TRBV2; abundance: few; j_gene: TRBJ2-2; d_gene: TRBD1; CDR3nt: TGTGCCAGCAAAGAACAGGGGGTCACCGGGGAGCTGTTTTTT; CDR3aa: CASKEQGVTGELFF
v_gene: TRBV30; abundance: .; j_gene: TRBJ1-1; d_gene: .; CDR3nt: TGTGCCTGGAGAGATCAGGGTAGGGGCACTGAAGCTTTCTTT; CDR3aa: CAWRDQGRGTEAFF
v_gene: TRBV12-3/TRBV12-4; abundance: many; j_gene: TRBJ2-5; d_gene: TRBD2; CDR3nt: TGTGCCAGCAGGAGGACTAGCGGACAAGAGACCCAGTACTTC; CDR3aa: CASRRTSGQETQYF
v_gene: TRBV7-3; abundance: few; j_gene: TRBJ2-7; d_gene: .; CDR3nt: TGTGCCAGCAGCTCGGCGGGGAAAGACGAGCAGTACTTC; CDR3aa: CASSSAGKDEQYF
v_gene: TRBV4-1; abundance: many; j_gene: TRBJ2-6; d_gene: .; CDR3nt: TGCGCCAGCAGCTCGCAGTCTGCCGGGGCCAACGTCCTGACTTTC; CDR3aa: CASSSQSAGANVLTF
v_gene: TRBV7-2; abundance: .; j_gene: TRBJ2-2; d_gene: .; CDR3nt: TGTGCCAGCACCTCGCGGAGGGGGGAGAACACCGGGGAGCTGTTTTTT; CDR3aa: CASTSRRGENTGELFF
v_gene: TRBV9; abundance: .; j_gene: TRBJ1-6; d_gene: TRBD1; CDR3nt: TGTGCCAGCAGCACGGACAGGGGGGTAGGGAATTCACCCCTCCACTTT; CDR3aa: CASSTDRGVGNSPLHF
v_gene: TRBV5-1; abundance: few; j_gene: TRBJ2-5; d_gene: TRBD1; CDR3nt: TGCGCCAGCAGCGCCCTGGACAGGGGGCTGGAGACCCAGTACTTC; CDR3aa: CASSALDRGLETQYF
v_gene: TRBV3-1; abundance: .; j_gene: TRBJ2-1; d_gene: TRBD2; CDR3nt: TGTGCCAGCAGCCACCTTAGCGGGCGCTCCTACAATGAGCAGTTCTTC; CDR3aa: CASSHLSGRSYNEQFF
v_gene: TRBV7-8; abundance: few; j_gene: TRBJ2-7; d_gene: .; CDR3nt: TGTGCCAGCAGCTTTAGGCCAACTTATACCTACGAGCAGTACTTC; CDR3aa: CASSFRPTYTYEQYF
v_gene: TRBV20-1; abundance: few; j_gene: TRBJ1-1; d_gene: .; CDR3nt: TGCAGTGCTAGTTTAAGGATTGAGAACACTGAAGCTTTCTTT; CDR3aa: CSASLRIENTEAFF
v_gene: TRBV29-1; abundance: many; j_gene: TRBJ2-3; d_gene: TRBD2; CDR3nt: TGCAGCGTTGGGGGACTAGCGGGACCCACAGATACGCAGTATTTT; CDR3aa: CSVGGLAGPTDTQYF
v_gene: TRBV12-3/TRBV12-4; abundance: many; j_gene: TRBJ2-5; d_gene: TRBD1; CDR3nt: TGTGCCAGCACGGACGACAGGGTCCAAGAGACCCAGTACTTC; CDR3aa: CASTDDRVQETQYF
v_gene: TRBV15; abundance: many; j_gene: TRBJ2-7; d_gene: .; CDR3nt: TGTGCCACCAGCAGAGCCTCTGGGGGGACGACGCCCTACGAGCAGTACTTC; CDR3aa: CATSRASGGTTPYEQYF
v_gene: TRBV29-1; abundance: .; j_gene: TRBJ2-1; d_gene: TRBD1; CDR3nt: TGCAGCGTTGGGAGGACAGGTAATGAGCAGTTCTTC; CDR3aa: CSVGRTGNEQFF
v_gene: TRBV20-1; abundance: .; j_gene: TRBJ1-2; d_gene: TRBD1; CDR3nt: TGCAGTGTACAGGGCGAGGGGGCAATTGGCTACACCTTC; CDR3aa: CSVQGEGAIGYTF
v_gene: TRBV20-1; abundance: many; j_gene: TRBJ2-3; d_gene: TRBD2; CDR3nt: TGCAGTGCTAGAGATCTGGTTAGCGGGAGCACAGATACGCAGTATTTT; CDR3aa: CSARDLVSGSTDTQYF
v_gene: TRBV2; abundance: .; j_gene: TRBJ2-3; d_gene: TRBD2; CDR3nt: TGTGCCAGCAGTTTTTCCGGACTAGCGGGAGGGAACACAGATACGCAGTATTTT; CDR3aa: CASSFSGLAGGNTDTQYF
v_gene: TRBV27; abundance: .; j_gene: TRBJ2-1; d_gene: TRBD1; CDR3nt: TGTGCCAGCAGTTTCAGCGGGACAGGGATGTACAATGAGCAGTTCTTC; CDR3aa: CASSFSGTGMYNEQFF
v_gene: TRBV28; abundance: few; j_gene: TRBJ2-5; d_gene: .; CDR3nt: TGTGCCAGCAGGCGGGGCGGGACCTTCCAAGAGACCCAGTACTTC; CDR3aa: CASRRGGTFQETQYF
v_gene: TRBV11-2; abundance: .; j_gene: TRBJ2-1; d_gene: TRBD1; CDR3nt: TGTGCCAGCAGCCCGTTGGGACAGTCGAATGAGCAGTTCTTC; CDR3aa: CASSPLGQSNEQFF
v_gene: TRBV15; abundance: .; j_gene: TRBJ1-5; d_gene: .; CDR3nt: TGTGCCACCAGCAGCGCGGTGCCGGGTAGCAATCAGCCCCAGCATTTT; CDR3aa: CATSSAVPGSNQPQHF
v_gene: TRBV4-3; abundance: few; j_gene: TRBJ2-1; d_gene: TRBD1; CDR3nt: TGCGCCAGCAGCCAAAGACAGGGGGCAGCGAATGAGCAGTTCTTC; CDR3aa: CASSQRQGAANEQFF
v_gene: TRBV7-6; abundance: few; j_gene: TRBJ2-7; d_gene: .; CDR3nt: TGTGCCACCGGGACGGCCTCCTACGAGCAGTACTTC; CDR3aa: CATGTASYEQYF
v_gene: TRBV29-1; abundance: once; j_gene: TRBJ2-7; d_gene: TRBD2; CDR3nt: TGCAGCGTTGAAGTAGGGGCGGGAGGCGGCGAGCAGTACTTC; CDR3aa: CSVEVGAGGGEQYF
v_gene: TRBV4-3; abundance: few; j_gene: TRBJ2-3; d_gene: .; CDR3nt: TGCGCCAGCAGCCGTGGACTGCAAACAGATACGCAGTATTTT; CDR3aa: CASSRGLQTDTQYF